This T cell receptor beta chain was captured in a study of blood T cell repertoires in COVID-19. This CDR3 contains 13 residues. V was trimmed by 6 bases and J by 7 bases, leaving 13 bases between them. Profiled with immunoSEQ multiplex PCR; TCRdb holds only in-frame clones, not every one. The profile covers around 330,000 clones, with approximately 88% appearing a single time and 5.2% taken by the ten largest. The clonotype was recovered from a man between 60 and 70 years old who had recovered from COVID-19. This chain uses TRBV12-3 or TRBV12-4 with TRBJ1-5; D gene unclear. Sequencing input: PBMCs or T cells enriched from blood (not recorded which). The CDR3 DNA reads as TGTGCCAGCAGCAGTTTGTCCCGACAGCCCCAGCATTTT. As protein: CASSSLSRQPQHF.